This T cell receptor beta chain was observed in a study of STAT5B mutations in CD4+ large granular lymphocyte leukemia. Points from the study as a whole: Compared with healthy controls (2/35), patient top clones favored TRBV06 (8/27).

Repertoires were generated with immunoSEQ multiplex PCR, while TCRdb's copy carries only in-frame clones and drops some. The sample includes about 34,000 clones, around 74% of them seen just once. Germline lookup yields CDR1 MDHEN and CDR2 SYDVKM. The length of the CDR3 is 13 residues. Trimming stripped 8 bases from V and 7 bases from J, with 15 bases between. This clone came up a few times. Antigen: not known. The chain has TRBV28 and TRBJ1-5, with unresolved D. The sequence derives from a human donor in good health. The source material was CD4+ T cells from blood buffy coats. The CDR3 sequence: CASSFSRRQPQHF. CDR3 coding DNA: TGTGCCAGCTCCTTCTCTCGAAGGCAGCCCCAGCATTTT. Combining the CDR3 with reference TRBV28 and TRBJ1-5 gives the whole variable domain DVKVTQSSRYLVKRTGEKVFLECVQDMDHENMFWYRQDPGLGLRLIYFSYDVKMKEKGDIPEGYSVSREKKERFSLILESASTNQTSMYLCASSFSRRQPQHFGDGTRLSIL.